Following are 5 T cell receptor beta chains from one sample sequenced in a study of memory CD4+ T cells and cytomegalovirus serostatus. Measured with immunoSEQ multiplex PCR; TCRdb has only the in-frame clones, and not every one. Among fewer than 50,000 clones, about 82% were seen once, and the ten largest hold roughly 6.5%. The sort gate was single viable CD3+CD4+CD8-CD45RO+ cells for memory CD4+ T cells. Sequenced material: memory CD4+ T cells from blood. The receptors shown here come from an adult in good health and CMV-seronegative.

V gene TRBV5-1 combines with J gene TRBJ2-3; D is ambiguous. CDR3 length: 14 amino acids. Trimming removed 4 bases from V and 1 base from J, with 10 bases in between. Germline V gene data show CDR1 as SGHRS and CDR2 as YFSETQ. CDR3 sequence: CASSNRARTDTQYF. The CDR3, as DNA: TGCGCCAGCAGCAACCGGGCCCGCACAGATACGCAGTATTTT.

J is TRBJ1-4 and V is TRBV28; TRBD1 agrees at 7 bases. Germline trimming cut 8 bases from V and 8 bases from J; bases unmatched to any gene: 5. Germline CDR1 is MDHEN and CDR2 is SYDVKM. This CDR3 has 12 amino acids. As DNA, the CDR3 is TGTGCCAGCGTGACAGGGACGGAAAAACTGTTTTTT. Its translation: CASVTGTEKLFF.

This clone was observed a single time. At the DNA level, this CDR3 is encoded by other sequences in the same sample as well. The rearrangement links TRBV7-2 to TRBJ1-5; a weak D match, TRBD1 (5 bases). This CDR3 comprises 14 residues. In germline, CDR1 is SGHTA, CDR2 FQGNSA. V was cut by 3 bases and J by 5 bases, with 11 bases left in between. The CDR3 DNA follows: TGTGCCAGCAGCTTCGGGGGGAGGGATCAGCCCCAGCATTTT. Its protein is CASSFGGRDQPQHF.

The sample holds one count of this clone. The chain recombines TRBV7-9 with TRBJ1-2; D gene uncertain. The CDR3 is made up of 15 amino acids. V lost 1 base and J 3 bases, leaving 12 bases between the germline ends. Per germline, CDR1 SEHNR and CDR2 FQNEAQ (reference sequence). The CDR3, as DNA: TGTGCCAGCAGCTTAGTAAGTACGTCGGACTATGGCTACACCTTC. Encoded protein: CASSLVSTSDYGYTF.

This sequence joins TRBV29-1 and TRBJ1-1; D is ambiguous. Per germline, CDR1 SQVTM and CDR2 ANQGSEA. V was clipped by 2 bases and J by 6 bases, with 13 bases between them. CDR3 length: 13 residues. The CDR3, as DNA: TGCAGCGTTGAAAGCGTGGTAATCGCTGAAGCTTTCTTT. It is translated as CSVESVVIAEAFF.